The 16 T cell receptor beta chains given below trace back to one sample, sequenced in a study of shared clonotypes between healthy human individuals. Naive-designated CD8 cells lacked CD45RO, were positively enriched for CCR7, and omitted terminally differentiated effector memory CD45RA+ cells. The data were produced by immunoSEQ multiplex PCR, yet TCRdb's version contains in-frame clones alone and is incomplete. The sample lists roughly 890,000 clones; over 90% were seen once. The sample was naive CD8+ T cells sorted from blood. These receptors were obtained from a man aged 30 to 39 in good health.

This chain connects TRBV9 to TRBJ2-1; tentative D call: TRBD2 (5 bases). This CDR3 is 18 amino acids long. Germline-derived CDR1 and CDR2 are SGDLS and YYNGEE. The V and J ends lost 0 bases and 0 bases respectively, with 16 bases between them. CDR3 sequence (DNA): TGTGCCAGCAGCGTAGACGGGGATGGACGAAGCTCCTACAATGAGCAGTTCTTC. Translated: CASSVDGDGRSSYNEQFF. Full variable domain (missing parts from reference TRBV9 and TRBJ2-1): DSGVTQTPKHLITATGQRVTLRCSPRSGDLSVYWYQQSLDQGLQFLIQYYNGEERAKGNILERFSAQQFPDLHSELNLSSLELGDSALYFCASSVDGDGRSSYNEQFFGPGTRLTVL.

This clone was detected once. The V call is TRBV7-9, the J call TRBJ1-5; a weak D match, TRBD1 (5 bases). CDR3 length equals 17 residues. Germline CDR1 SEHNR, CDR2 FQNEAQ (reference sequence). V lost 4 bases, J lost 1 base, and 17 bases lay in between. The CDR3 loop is CASSSPGTLLSNQPQHF. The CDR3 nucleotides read TGTGCCAGCAGCTCACCGGGGACCCTCCTAAGCAATCAGCCCCAGCATTTT.

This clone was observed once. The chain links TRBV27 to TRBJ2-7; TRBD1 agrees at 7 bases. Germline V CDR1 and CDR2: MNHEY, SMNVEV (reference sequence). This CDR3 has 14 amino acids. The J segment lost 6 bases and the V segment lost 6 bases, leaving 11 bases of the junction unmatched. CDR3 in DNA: TGTGCCAGCAGCTTGACAGGGACCTCGGTCGAGCAGTACTTC. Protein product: CASSLTGTSVEQYF.

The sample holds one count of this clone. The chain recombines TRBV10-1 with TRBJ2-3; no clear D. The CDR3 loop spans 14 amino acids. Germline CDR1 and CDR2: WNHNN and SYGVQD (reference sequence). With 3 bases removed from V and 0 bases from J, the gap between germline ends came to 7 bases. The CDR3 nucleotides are TGCGCCAGCAGTGATCAGGACAGCACAGATACGCAGTATTTT. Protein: CASSDQDSTDTQYF.

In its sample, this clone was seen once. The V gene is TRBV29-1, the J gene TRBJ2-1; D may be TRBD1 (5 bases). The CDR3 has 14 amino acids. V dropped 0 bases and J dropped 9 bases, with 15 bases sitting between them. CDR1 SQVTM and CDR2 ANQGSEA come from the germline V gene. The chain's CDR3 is CSVEEGTGHGEQFF. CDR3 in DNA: TGCAGCGTTGAAGAGGGAACAGGTCACGGTGAGCAGTTCTTC.

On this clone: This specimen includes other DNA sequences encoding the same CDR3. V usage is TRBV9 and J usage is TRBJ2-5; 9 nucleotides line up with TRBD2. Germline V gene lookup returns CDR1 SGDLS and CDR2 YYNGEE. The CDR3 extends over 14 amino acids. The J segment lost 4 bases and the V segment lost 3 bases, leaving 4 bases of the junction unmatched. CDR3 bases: TGTGCCAGCAGCGCTAGCGGGATAGGAGAGACCCAGTACTTC. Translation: CASSASGIGETQYF.

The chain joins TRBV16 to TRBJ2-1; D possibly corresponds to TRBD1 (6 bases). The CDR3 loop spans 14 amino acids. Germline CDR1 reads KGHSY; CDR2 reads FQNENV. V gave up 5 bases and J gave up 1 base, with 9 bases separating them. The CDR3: CASSTGTSYNEQFF. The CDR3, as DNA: TGTGCCAGCAGCACAGGGACGTCCTACAATGAGCAGTTCTTC.

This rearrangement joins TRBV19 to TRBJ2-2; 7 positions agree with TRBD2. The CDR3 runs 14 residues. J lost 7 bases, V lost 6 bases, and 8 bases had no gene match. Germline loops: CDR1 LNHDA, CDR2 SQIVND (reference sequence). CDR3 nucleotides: TGTGCCAGTAGGATGGCGGGAGCGGGCGGGGAGCTGTTTTTT. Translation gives CASRMAGAGGELFF.

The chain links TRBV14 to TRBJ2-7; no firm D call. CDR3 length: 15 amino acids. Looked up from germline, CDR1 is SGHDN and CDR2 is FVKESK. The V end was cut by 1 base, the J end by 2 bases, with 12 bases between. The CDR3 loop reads CASSQVRTIAYEQYF. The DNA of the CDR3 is TGTGCCAGCAGCCAAGTGCGAACCATTGCCTACGAGCAGTACTTC.

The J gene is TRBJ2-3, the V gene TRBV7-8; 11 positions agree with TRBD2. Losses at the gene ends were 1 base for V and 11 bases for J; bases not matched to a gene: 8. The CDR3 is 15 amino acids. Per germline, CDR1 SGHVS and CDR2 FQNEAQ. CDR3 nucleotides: TGTGCCAGCAGCTTAGGCAGGGTGGGACTAGCGGAGCAGTATTTT. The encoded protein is CASSLGRVGLAEQYF.

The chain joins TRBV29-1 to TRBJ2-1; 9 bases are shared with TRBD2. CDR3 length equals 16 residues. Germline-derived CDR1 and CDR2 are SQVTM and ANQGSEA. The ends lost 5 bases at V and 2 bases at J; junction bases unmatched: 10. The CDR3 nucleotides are TGCAGCGTTATTGGGGTTAGCGGGAGTACCTACAATGAGCAGTTCTTC. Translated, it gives CSVIGVSGSTYNEQFF.

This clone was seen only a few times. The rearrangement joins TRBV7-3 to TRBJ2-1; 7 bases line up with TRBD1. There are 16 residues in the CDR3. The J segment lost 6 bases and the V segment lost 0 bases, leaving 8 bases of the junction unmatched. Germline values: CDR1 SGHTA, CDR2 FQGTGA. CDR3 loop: CASSLTLGQPTNEQFF. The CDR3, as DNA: TGTGCCAGCAGCTTAACACTGGGACAGCCGACCAATGAGCAGTTCTTC.

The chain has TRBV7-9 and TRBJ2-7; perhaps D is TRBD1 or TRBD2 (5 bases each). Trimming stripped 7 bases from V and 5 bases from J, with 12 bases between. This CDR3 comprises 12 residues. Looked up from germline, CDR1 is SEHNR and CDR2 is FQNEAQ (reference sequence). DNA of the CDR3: TGTGCCAGCAACCTCCGGGGCCACGAGCAGTACTTC. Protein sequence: CASNLRGHEQYF. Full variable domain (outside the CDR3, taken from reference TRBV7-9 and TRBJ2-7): DTGVSQNPRHKITKRGQNVTFRCDPISEHNRLYWYRQTLGQGPEFLTYFQNEAQLEKSRLLSDRFSAERPKGSFSTLEIQRTEQGDSAMYLCASNLRGHEQYFGPGTRLTVT.

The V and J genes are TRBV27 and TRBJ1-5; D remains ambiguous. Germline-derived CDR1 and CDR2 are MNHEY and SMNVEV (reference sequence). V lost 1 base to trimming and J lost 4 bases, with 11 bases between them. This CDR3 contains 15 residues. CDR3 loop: CASSLFGVGNQPQHF. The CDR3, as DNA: TGTGCCAGCAGTTTATTCGGGGTCGGGAATCAGCCCCAGCATTTT.

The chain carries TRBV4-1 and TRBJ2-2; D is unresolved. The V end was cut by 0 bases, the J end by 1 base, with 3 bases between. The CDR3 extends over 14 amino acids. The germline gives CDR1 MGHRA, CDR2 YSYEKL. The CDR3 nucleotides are TGCGCCAGCAGCCAAGAGGGGAACACCGGGGAGCTGTTTTTT. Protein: CASSQEGNTGELFF.

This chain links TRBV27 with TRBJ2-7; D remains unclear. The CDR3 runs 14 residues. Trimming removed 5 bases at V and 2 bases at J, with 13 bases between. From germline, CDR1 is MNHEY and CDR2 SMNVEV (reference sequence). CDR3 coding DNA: TGTGCCAGCAGTCCCTCTGACCCGACCTACGAGCAGTACTTC. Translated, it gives CASSPSDPTYEQYF.